This T cell receptor beta chain was sequenced in a study of long-term antiretroviral therapy in people with HIV (dated by TCRdb to between 2021 and 2024). With regard to the full study: The earliest samples were collected approximately a decade before the 2015 WHO recommendation for immediate ART, a period when ART was typically delayed until CD4 counts fell. Test extractions of a monoclonal T-cell line alongside approximately 36 polyclonal samples showed no cross-contamination during QIAcube processing. This retrospective serial study examined whether starting ART and sustained HIV suppression were associated with changes in the composition and diversity of the TRB repertoire in peripheral blood. About a third of the roughly 30 participants with HIV were female. The cohort contributed 150 to 200 cryopreserved PBMC samples from around 30 adults with confirmed HIV infection, collected serially over a mean of approximately six years (range 1-12). General conclusions and limits of the study: CDR3 length ranges in HIV repertoires were narrower than in controls, and network structure suggested an antigen-experienced repertoire with only a slight naive shift after ART. The samples span the years 2004 to 2017, and the ART regimens used may be less effective than current regimens. Starting ART was linked to a significant rise in TRB diversity, yet even after long-term ART the diversity remained significantly lower than in transplant donor controls. Because cell numbers in pre-ART samples were limited, unsorted PBMC were profiled instead of sorted CD4+ and CD8+ T cells. No data were available on ART adherence, viral resistance or therapy changes, limiting inferences about post-ART repertoire changes. Limited PBMC availability meant only the TCR beta chain was sequenced, without alpha chain pairing. The repertoire was dominated across all time points by expanded TRB clones identified before ART initiation, although this dominance was seen to fluctuate and to decrease in many PLHIV after ART.

Inclusion was restricted to participants for whom at least one PBMC sample before ART initiation and at least two post-ART samples were available. Every participant with HIV received treatment in the United States of America. Cryopreserved samples of roughly 0.85-11 million PBMC were thawed and washed before DNA extraction. At the time of the earliest PBMC sample for each participant with HIV, ages ranged from 23 to 54 years. PBMC samples from each participant spanned 1-4 timepoints before ART initiation and 2-8 timepoints after ART initiation, with a median of 7 samples. Serial HIV viral load, CD4+ T-cell count, ART history and demographic data were obtained for every participant. A Qiagen kit on a QIAcube was used to extract genomic DNA from unsorted PBMC, with samples processed in batches of 12. V is shortened by 9 bases, J by 1 base, and the region joining them spans 15 bases. CDR1 is given as SGHTA and CDR2 as FQGNSA, both from the germline V gene. The CDR3 holds 14 amino acids from the cysteine to the phenylalanine. Only the CDR3 part of the read is kept: 42 bases, read in frame from the first base.

Sequencing of the TRB variable region was done with the immunoSEQ hsTCRB v3.0 assay at survey level resolution. TRB sequencing targeted a depth of roughly 35,000-55,000 T-cell genomes per sample. Pooled TRB libraries were sequenced on an Illumina MiSeq with a v3 150-cycle kit. The original methods were these. Analysis of repertoires was carried out in R inside a reproducible Nextflow workflow spanning QC, data transformation and analysis. LymphoSeq2, an R package for exploring AIRR-Seq data, was used to implement custom analyses. After excluding a few samples that yielded fewer than 5000 total TRB sequences, 150 to 200 HIV repertoires remained for analysis. Among the roughly 190 retained HIV repertoires, 59 were collected before ART initiation and about 130 were collected after ART initiation. Repertoires were downsampled to 5000 TRB nucleotide sequences, with summary statistics averaged over 100 downsampling iterations. Only TRB sequences with CDR3 regions of at least seven amino acids were retained for analysis. A Shannon entropy-derived clonality score and the Gini coefficient were used to measure diversity. Repertoire networks linked the top 5000 CDR3 amino acid sequences whenever two sequences differed by an edit distance of one. For TRB CDR3 amino acid sequences, antigen specificity groups and MHC restriction were predicted with GLIPH2. To flag known associations with CMV, EBV, HIV or tissue antigens, CDR3 amino acid sequences were compared against VDJdb and McPAS-TCR. Pre-ART, post-ART and control groups were compared with Wilcoxon signed-rank tests and Holm-Bonferroni correction. The immuneACCESS repertoire file appears here via TCRdb, limited to in-frame rearrangements. These files lack a portion of the clones; in checked studies, under half of the deficit traces to unresolved V genes, and the cause of the others is not known. That table gives V, J and clone size, and the DNA gave D and trimming. For this sample the table gives more than 15,000 clones, of which around 94% were detected only once. Together, the top ten hold 4.6% of the sample.

This clone has only one observation. Its specific antigen is unknown. No base-level quality is on record; no much larger clone is a single base apart. Sequenced here: unsorted PBMCs, sampled nearly 6.5 years after starting antiretroviral therapy. The TCR originated in a woman aged 45-65 years with HIV. Rearrangement joined TRBV7-2 to TRBJ1-1, with the D gene call left open. The base sequence is TGTGCCAGTAGGGCGGGTTTCGGGAACACTGAAGCTTTCTTT. This sequence encodes CASRAGFGNTEAFF.